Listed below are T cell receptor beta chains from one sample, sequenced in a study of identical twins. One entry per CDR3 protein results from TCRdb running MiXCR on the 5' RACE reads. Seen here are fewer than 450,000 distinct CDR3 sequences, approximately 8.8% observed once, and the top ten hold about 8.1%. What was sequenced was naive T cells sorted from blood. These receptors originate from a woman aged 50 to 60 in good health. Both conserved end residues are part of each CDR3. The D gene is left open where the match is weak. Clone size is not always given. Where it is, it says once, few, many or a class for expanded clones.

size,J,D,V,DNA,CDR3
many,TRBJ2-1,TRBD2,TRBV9,TGTGCCAGCAGCCCGGGACTAGCGGGACTCAAGCCGTTCTTC,CASSPGLAGLKPFF
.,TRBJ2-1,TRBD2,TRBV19,TGTGCCAGTAGTACCCCGGGGGGGAGCTCCTACAATGAGCAGTTCTTC,CASSTPGGSSYNEQFF
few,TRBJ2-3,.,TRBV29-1,TGCAGCGTTGTCCCTAGGGGGGATACGCAGTATTTT,CSVVPRGDTQYF
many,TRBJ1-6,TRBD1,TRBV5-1,TGCGCCAGCAGCTTTAGGACAGGGGGTAATTCACCCCTCCACTTT,CASSFRTGGNSPLHF
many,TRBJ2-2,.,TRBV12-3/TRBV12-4,TGTGCCAGCAGTTGGGACCGCGCCGGGGAGCTGTTTTTT,CASSWDRAGELFF
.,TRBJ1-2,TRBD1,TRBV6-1,TGTGCCAGCAGTGAGATGACAGGGGGCGATGGCTACACCTTC,CASSEMTGGDGYTF
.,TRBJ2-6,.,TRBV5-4,TGTGCCAGCAGCTTGGCGGGCCCTGGGGCCAACGTCCTGACTTTC,CASSLAGPGANVLTF
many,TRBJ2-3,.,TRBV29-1,TGCAGCGAGCTGTCCCCAGATACGCAGTATTTT,CSELSPDTQYF
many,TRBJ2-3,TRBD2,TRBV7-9,TGTGCCAGCAGCCCCCCGTCGGGAGGAAGGGCAGATACGCAGTATTTT,CASSPPSGGRADTQYF
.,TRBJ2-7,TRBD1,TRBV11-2,TGTGCCAGCAGCCCACGACAGGGAAGCTACGAGCAGTACTTC,CASSPRQGSYEQYF
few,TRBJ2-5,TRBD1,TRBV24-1,TGTGCCACCGGGTTGACAGGGCAAGAGACCCAGTACTTC,CATGLTGQETQYF
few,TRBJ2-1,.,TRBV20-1,TGCAGTGCTTTCTACCCCAGAGGATACAATGAGCAGTTCTTC,CSAFYPRGYNEQFF
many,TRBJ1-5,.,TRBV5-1,TGCGCCAGCAGCTTGAGGGGGGAACAGCCCCAGCATTTT,CASSLRGEQPQHF
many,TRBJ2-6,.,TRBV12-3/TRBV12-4,TGTGCCAGCAGTACCAGGGTCTCTGGGGCCAACGTCCTGACTTTC,CASSTRVSGANVLTF
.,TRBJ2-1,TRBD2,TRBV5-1,TGCGCCAGCAGCTGGACTAGCGGGGGGATCTACAATGAGCAGTTCTTC,CASSWTSGGIYNEQFF
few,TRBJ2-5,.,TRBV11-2,TGTGCCAGCAGCTTCAGGATGGGGCAGTTAGAGACCCAGTACTTC,CASSFRMGQLETQYF
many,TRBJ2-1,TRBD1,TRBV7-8,TGTGCCAGCGGGACAGGGGTATCTAATGAGCAGTTCTTC,CASGTGVSNEQFF
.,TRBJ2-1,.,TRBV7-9,TGTGCCATAAGGCAGGATGCCTCCTACAATGAGCAGTTCTTC,CAIRQDASYNEQFF
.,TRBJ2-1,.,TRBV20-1,TGCAGTGCCAGCTCCAACATGATAGGGGCCTACAATGAGCAGTTCTTC,CSASSNMIGAYNEQFF
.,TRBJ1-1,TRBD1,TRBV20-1,TGCAGTGCTAGAGGACACCCAGGGGGGAGCACTGAAGCTTTCTTT,CSARGHPGGSTEAFF
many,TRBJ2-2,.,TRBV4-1,TGCGCCAGCAGCCTAGAACGTACACGGACCGGGGAGCTGTTTTTT,CASSLERTRTGELFF
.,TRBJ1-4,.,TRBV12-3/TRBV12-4,TGTGCCAGCAGTCCCCTGGCCCGCAGGGGTAATGAAAAACTGTTTTTT,CASSPLARRGNEKLFF
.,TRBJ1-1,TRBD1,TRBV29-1,TGCAGCGTTAGGGGGACAGGGGGAAGTAGGAACACTGAAGCTTTCTTT,CSVRGTGGSRNTEAFF
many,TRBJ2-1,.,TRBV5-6,TGTGCCAGCAGCTCGGGGCCTCAGCGTGCTAATGAGCAGTTCTTC,CASSSGPQRANEQFF
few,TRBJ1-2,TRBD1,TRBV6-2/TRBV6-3,TGTGCCAGCAGTCAAGGGTCAGGGGGCCTCAGTGGCTACACCTTC,CASSQGSGGLSGYTF
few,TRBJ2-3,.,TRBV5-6,TGTGCCAGCAGCTGGCAGACACGGCGGGCAGATACGCAGTATTTT,CASSWQTRRADTQYF
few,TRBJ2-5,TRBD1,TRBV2,TGTGCCAGGGGGACAGGACTAACCCTAACGTCAGAGACCCAGTACTTC,CARGTGLTLTSETQYF
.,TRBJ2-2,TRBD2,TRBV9,TGTGCCAGCAGCGGGACTAGCGGGTATACCGGGGAGCTGTTTTTT,CASSGTSGYTGELFF
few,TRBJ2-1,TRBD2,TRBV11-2,TGTGCCAGCAGCTTAGAATGGCTAGCGGAGAGGAATGAGCAGTTCTTC,CASSLEWLAERNEQFF
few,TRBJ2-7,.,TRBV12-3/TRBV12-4,TGTGCCAGCAGTTTATCCATCTACGAGCAGTACTTC,CASSLSIYEQYF
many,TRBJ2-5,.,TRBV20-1,TGCAGTGCTAGACCCGCAGCAGAGACCCAGTACTTC,CSARPAAETQYF
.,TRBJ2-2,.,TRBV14,TGTGCCAGCAGCCAGACCGGGACGGCCACCGGGGAGCTGTTTTTT,CASSQTGTATGELFF
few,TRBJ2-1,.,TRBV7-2,TGTGCCAGCAGCTTAGGATACAGGAATGAGCAGTTCTTC,CASSLGYRNEQFF